The clone carrying this T cell receptor (beta chain) was counted only a few times. The same CDR3 can be traced to other DNA sequences in this sample. Here immunoSEQ multiplex PCR was the method, and the copy in TCRdb shows in-frame clones only, minus some. The repertoire consists of fewer than 2.5 million clones, with 90% to 95% occurring once and the leading ten covering approximately 0.36%. The V and J ends lost 4 bases and 5 bases respectively, with 5 bases between them. The CDR3 consists of 11 residues. The germline V gene encodes CDR1 MDHEN and CDR2 SYDVKM. This entry comes from a study of shared clonotypes between healthy human individuals. Study information: Per donor, CD8 memory used one plate, CD8 naive used two, CD4 memory used three and CD4 naive used three.

The chain employs TRBV28 and TRBJ1-2; no definite D call. The material sequenced was naive CD4+ T cells from PBMCs. Subset described: CD45RA+ positively selected. The TCR sequence derives from a man aged 18-30 years in good health. Some clones in this sample may be carry-over from other donors' samples. CDR3 in DNA: TGTGCCAGCAGTTCCGGGTATGGCTACACCTTC. Its translation is CASSSGYGYTF.